This T cell receptor beta chain was identified in a study of cytomegalovirus exposure and HLA in healthy donors. Both 60 Vbeta primers and 13 Jbeta primers went into the PCR. The assay was immunoSEQ multiplex PCR, and TCRdb's table has in-frame clones only and misses some. Here the sample spans 200,000 to 300,000 clones, approximately 84% being singletons. The CDR3 spans 15 residues. V was pared by 5 bases and J by 7 bases, with 21 bases between. The germline V gene encodes CDR1 LNHDA and CDR2 SQIVND (reference sequence). The chain recombines TRBV19 with TRBJ2-7, with D tentatively TRBD2 (6 bases). This TCR came from a woman in her thirties or forties in good health and CMV-seropositive. The sequencing sample was made of PBMCs. The CDR3: CASSSTGVRLEEQYF. The CDR3 DNA reads as TGTGCCAGTAGTTCTACGGGAGTCCGGTTAGAAGAGCAGTACTTC.